This TCR beta chain was identified during a study of blood T cells in healthy people across ages. On this clonotype itself: Antigen specificity is unknown.

PCR was performed a second time for about 7 to 12 cycles using a sample-barcoded 5' primer and a J-beta primer mix. TCRdb recomputed calls from the 5' RACE reads with MiXCR, one row per CDR3 protein. Of about 930,000 distinct CDR3 sequences in the sample, about 29% were seen once. Investigators took around 10 milliliters of peripheral blood from every donor. Germline V gene sequence: CDR1 SGDLS, CDR2 YYNGEE. The V and J ends lost 0 bases and 2 bases respectively, with 11 bases between them. CDR3 size: 15 residues. Study-level results: In older individuals, TCR beta diversity per million T cells was lower, falling roughly linearly with age. Long-lived donors carried more naive CD4+ cells and greater diversity than aged donors.

The same sample was also used in a study of T cells of mothers and their children.

Source material: blood. The receptor comes from a woman aged 40 to 50 in good health. The rearrangement joins TRBV9 to TRBJ1-1; unclear D gene. CDR3 protein: CASSVDPEINTEAFF. Written as DNA, the CDR3 is TGTGCCAGCAGCGTAGACCCGGAAATCAACACTGAAGCTTTCTTT.